Below, 28 T cell receptor beta chains from the same sample are listed, as sequenced in a study of T cell responses to AZD1222 COVID-19 vaccine. The data were produced by immunoSEQ multiplex PCR, yet TCRdb's version contains in-frame clones alone and is incomplete. The profile covers 200,000 to 250,000 clones, with 93% appearing a single time and more than 0.8% taken by the ten largest. Sequenced here: peripheral blood, sampled on day 0 of MenACWY control vaccination. All receptors come from an adult in good health.

The V and J genes are TRBV6-6 and TRBJ1-1, with 7 bases fitting TRBD1. In germline, CDR1 is MNHNY, CDR2 SVGAGI (reference sequence). V shed 2 bases, J shed 1 base, and the junction held 1 base outside the gene matches. This CDR3 has 14 residues. DNA for the CDR3: TGTGCCAGCAGTTACGACAGGGCGAACACTGAAGCTTTCTTT. It translates to CASSYDRANTEAFF.

The V gene is TRBV10-2, the J gene TRBJ1-1, with D uncertain. CDR1 WSHSY and CDR2 SAAADI come from the germline V gene. V was pared by 5 bases and J by 1 base, with 14 bases between. CDR3 size: 15 residues. CDR3 sequence: CASSSPRGRNTEAFF. The CDR3, as DNA: TGCGCCAGCAGTTCTCCCCGGGGAAGGAACACTGAAGCTTTCTTT.

The V and J genes are TRBV6-5 and TRBJ2-7; D possibly matches TRBD1 or TRBD2 (5 bases each). Germline V gives CDR1 MNHEY, CDR2 SVGAGI. Trimming removed 6 bases from V and 3 bases from J, with 12 bases in between. The CDR3 covers 13 residues. In DNA, the CDR3 is TGTGCCAGCAGCCACGGGACGGACTACGAGCAGTACTTC. Its protein product is CASSHGTDYEQYF.

This rearrangement joins TRBV28 to TRBJ1-3, with D possibly TRBD1 on 5 matching bases. This CDR3 comprises 18 residues. Germline V lookup: CDR1 MDHEN, CDR2 SYDVKM. Trimming shortened V by 4 bases and J by 1 base, and 20 bases separated the two germline ends. As DNA, the CDR3 is TGTGCCAGCAGTTGGTTGGCGGAAATCGGGGGTTCTGGAAACACCATATATTTT. Translating it yields CASSWLAEIGGSGNTIYF.

The rearrangement links TRBV30 to TRBJ1-5, with D perhaps TRBD1 (5 bases). The germline V gene has CDR1 GTSNPN and CDR2 SVGIG (reference sequence). V was shortened by 2 bases and J by 5 bases, with 10 bases between the two germline ends. The CDR3 extends over 13 amino acids. The CDR3 bases are TGTGCCTGGAGTACGGGGGAGGATCAGCCCCAGCATTTT. Translated, it gives CAWSTGEDQPQHF.

J is TRBJ2-3 and V is TRBV28; D call uncertain. Between the trimmed V and J ends, which lost 8 bases and 0 bases, there was a span of 9 bases. Germline V lookup: CDR1 MDHEN, CDR2 SYDVKM. This CDR3 spans 13 amino acids. Here the CDR3 reads CASGRPSTDTQYF. CDR3 bases: TGTGCCAGCGGCCGCCCTAGCACAGATACGCAGTATTTT.

The V call is TRBV6-5, the J call TRBJ1-5; 8 positions match TRBD1. This CDR3 spans 15 amino acids. Germline CDR1 MNHEY, CDR2 SVGAGI. V was clipped by 5 bases and J by 2 bases; unmatched bases: 5. The DNA for the CDR3 is TGTGCCAGCAGTCCTGGGACAGGACGCAATCAGCCCCAGCATTTT. Protein sequence: CASSPGTGRNQPQHF.

The chain carries TRBV14 and TRBJ1-2; 7 bases align to TRBD1. J lost 5 bases, V lost 4 bases, and 13 bases had no gene match. Looked up from germline, CDR1 is SGHDN and CDR2 is FVKESK. The CDR3 runs to 16 residues. As DNA, the CDR3 is TGTGCCAGCAGCCGGACATTGTCGACAGGGTGGTATGGCTACACCTTC. The encoded protein is CASSRTLSTGWYGYTF.

The chain couples TRBV7-9 to TRBJ2-7; D possibly corresponds to TRBD1 (5 bases). Germline-derived CDR1 and CDR2 are SEHNR and FQNEAQ (reference sequence). Trimming cost V 7 bases and J 3 bases, with 22 bases left between them. This CDR3 is 16 amino acids long. The CDR3 sequence is CASTSWLGQGNYEQYF. CDR3 nucleotide sequence: TGTGCCAGCACTAGTTGGCTCGGGCAGGGAAACTACGAGCAGTACTTC.

The chain carries TRBV5-8 and TRBJ2-7; possibly TRBD1 for D (6 bases). V was cut by 4 bases and J by 0 bases, with 23 bases left in between. The CDR3 has 18 amino acids. Germline lookup yields CDR1 SGHTS and CDR2 YDEGEE. The CDR3 DNA sequence: TGTGCCAGCAGCCGACGGATTTACCGGGACACCGTCTCCTACGAGCAGTACTTC. It is translated as CASSRRIYRDTVSYEQYF. Supplemented by reference TRBV5-8 and TRBJ2-7, the full variable domain reads EAGVTQSPTHLIKTRGQQATLRCSPISGHTSVYWYQQALGLGLQFLLWYDEGEERNRGNFPPRFSGRQFPNYSSELNVNALELEDSALYLCASSRRIYRDTVSYEQYFGPGTRLTVT.

V and J are TRBV15 and TRBJ1-1; the match to TRBD1 covers 7 bases. J was trimmed by 1 base and V by 5 bases; bases with no gene match: 13. The CDR3 length is 17 residues. The germline V gene has CDR1 LNHNV and CDR2 YYDKDF (reference sequence). The CDR3, as DNA: TGTGCCACCAGCCAAAGCGGGACAGATACTAAGAACACTGAAGCTTTCTTT. It yields the protein CATSQSGTDTKNTEAFF.

The gene calls are TRBV10-3 and TRBJ1-5; a weak D match, TRBD1 (5 bases). V was shortened by 3 bases and J by 4 bases, with 10 bases between the two germline ends. CDR3 size: 14 residues. Germline V gives CDR1 ENHRY, CDR2 SYGVKD. In nucleotides, the CDR3 is TGTGCCATCAGTGACAGGGACGGAAATCAGCCCCAGCATTTT. This encodes CAISDRDGNQPQHF.

This clone was detected once. This chain links TRBV18 with TRBJ1-1; no firm D call. Trimming stripped 6 bases from V and 4 bases from J, with 18 bases between. This CDR3 has 15 amino acids. Germline loops: CDR1 KGHSH, CDR2 LQKENI. The CDR3 DNA is TGTGCCAGCTCGCCAGACCATCGTTTCCGCACTGAAGCTTTCTTT. Protein product: CASSPDHRFRTEAFF.

This clone has only one observation. The CDR3 sequence is CASSPELSRLYNEQFF. DNA of the CDR3: TGTGCCAGCAGCCCCGAGTTATCCCGGCTCTACAATGAGCAGTTCTTC. This chain connects TRBV5-6 to TRBJ2-1; no firm D call. The CDR3 is made up of 16 amino acids. V shed 4 bases and J shed 3 bases, with 17 bases lying between them. Germline V gene lookup returns CDR1 SGHDT and CDR2 YYEEEE.

The CDR3: CASSLSRGNTIYF. CDR3 DNA: TGTGCCAGCAGCCTTTCAAGGGGTAACACCATATATTTT. The V gene is TRBV14, the J gene TRBJ1-3; D possibly corresponds to TRBD1 (5 bases). CDR3 length: 13 residues. The germline gives CDR1 SGHDN, CDR2 FVKESK. V was pared by 4 bases and J by 7 bases, with 11 bases between.

This chain joins TRBV4-2 and TRBJ2-5, with D maybe TRBD2 (7 bases). CDR3 length: 14 residues. Trimming cost V 4 bases and J 5 bases, with 14 bases left between them. Germline values: CDR1 LGHNA, CDR2 YNFKEQ. The CDR3 is CASSRGGGGETQYF. As DNA, the CDR3 is TGTGCCAGCAGCCGGGGAGGGGGAGGTGAGACCCAGTACTTC.

This chain links TRBV6-2 or TRBV6-3 with TRBJ1-5, with a weak D call TRBD1 (5 bases). The CDR3 sequence is 19 residues long. Trimming left V 0 bases short and J 2 bases short, with 20 bases between. The germline V gene has CDR1 MNHEY and CDR2 SVGEGT. The CDR3: CASSYSGLLGPSGNQPQHF. The CDR3 DNA follows: TGTGCCAGCAGTTACTCGGGGCTCCTAGGGCCCAGCGGCAATCAGCCCCAGCATTTT.

This chain joins TRBV18 and TRBJ2-1; D might be TRBD1 (5 bases). The CDR3 is made up of 17 amino acids. Germline CDR1 and CDR2: KGHSH and LQKENI. V lost 6 bases and J 7 bases, leaving 25 bases between the germline ends. The CDR3 DNA follows: TGTGCCAGCTCGCTCACCACCATAGGGCAGGGCAGGAATGAGCAGTTCTTC. It yields the protein CASSLTTIGQGRNEQFF.

V gene TRBV12-3 or TRBV12-4 combines with J gene TRBJ1-2, with 7 bases fitting TRBD1. V lost 4 bases and J lost 3; bases outside the gene matches: 2. The CDR3 runs 13 residues. The CDR3 protein is CASSSTGHYGYTF. In nucleotides, the CDR3 is TGTGCCAGCAGTTCGACAGGGCACTATGGCTACACCTTC.

This chain uses TRBV15 with TRBJ2-1; 12 bases are a match to TRBD2. Germline trimming cut 0 bases from V and 5 bases from J; bases unmatched to any gene: 5. Germline CDR1 reads LNHNV; CDR2 reads YYDKDF (reference sequence). CDR3 size: 17 residues. CDR3 nucleotides: TGTGCCACCAGCAGAGATCTCCTAGCGGGGGGGCACAATGAGCAGTTCTTC. Translating gives CATSRDLLAGGHNEQFF.

V usage is TRBV19 and J usage is TRBJ1-2; TRBD1 agrees at 7 bases. V shed 6 bases, J shed 4 bases, and the junction held 8 bases outside the gene matches. The germline V gene has CDR1 LNHDA and CDR2 SQIVND (reference sequence). The CDR3 is 14 amino acids. The chain's CDR3 is CASSRQGLAYGYTF. The CDR3 nucleotides are TGTGCCAGTAGCCGACAGGGTTTGGCCTATGGCTACACCTTC.

The V gene is TRBV18, the J gene TRBJ1-4; 7 nucleotides align to TRBD1. The germline V gene has CDR1 KGHSH and CDR2 LQKENI. V gave up 3 bases and J gave up 4 bases; unmatched junction bases: 2. This CDR3 contains 14 residues. The CDR3 DNA reads TGTGCCAGCTCACCTCGGGACAGTAATGAAAAACTGTTTTTT. Protein product: CASSPRDSNEKLFF.

This clone was counted only a few times. This chain connects TRBV4-3 to TRBJ2-1, with D maybe TRBD2 (6 bases). The CDR3 consists of 18 residues. Germline values: CDR1 LGHNA, CDR2 YSLEER. Trimming took 0 bases from V and 6 from J, leaving 21 bases between them. CDR3 protein: CASSQDLIGGRALNEQFF. CDR3 coding DNA: TGCGCCAGCAGCCAAGATCTCATAGGAGGGCGGGCCCTCAATGAGCAGTTCTTC.

J is TRBJ1-4 and V is TRBV3-1 (or the pseudogene TRBV3-2); TRBD1 is a possible D gene (5 bases). Germline V gives CDR1 LGHDT, CDR2 YNNKEL (reference sequence). Trimming took off 0 bases at V and 6 bases at J, with 14 bases between the two ends. This CDR3 is 16 amino acids long. CDR3 loop: CASSQDGPDIHEKLFF. CDR3 DNA sequence: TGTGCCAGCAGCCAAGATGGGCCGGACATTCATGAAAAACTGTTTTTT.

This sequence joins TRBV5-6 and TRBJ2-4, with a weak D call TRBD2 (6 bases). The germline V and J ends were trimmed by 1 base and 2 bases, with 7 bases remaining between them. This CDR3 has 14 residues. Germline V lookup: CDR1 SGHDT, CDR2 YYEEEE. CDR3 bases: TGTGCCAGCAGCTTGCGGGGGACCAAAAACATTCAGTACTTC. Its translation is CASSLRGTKNIQYF. Combining the CDR3 with reference TRBV5-6 and TRBJ2-4 gives the whole variable domain DAGVTQSPTHLIKTRGQQVTLRCSPKSGHDTVSWYQQALGQGPQFIFQYYEEEERQRGNFPDRFSGHQFPNYSSELNVNALLLGDSALYLCASSLRGTKNIQYFGAGTRLSVL.

This clone appeared a single time. The gene calls are TRBV2 and TRBJ1-5; weak D call: TRBD1 (5 bases). The V gene lost 5 bases and the J gene lost 0 bases, with 14 bases spanning the gap. Germline CDR1 SNHLY, CDR2 FYNNEI. The CDR3 loop spans 16 amino acids. CDR3 loop: CASSQTVYNSNQPQHF. The CDR3 DNA is TGTGCCAGCAGTCAGACAGTTTATAATAGCAATCAGCCCCAGCATTTT.

On this clone: The identical CDR3 is also encoded by other nucleotide sequences in the sample. This chain uses TRBV30 with TRBJ1-2; 8 bases map to TRBD1. V shed 2 bases, J shed 4 bases, and the junction held 3 bases outside the gene matches. CDR1 is GTSNPN, CDR2 SVGIG, per germline (reference sequence). This CDR3 has 13 amino acids. This CDR3 reads CAWSRDRPYGYTF. Here the CDR3 DNA reads TGTGCCTGGAGTAGGGACAGGCCCTATGGCTACACCTTC.

V is TRBV7-2 and J is TRBJ2-7; possibly TRBD1 for D (5 bases). Germline CDR1 and CDR2: SGHTA and FQGNSA. The germline V and J ends were trimmed by 3 bases and 12 bases, with 12 bases remaining between them. The CDR3 is 11 residues long. The CDR3 here is CASSFGGAGYF. CDR3 in DNA: TGTGCCAGCAGCTTTGGTGGGGCAGGGTACTTC.